The 9 T cell receptor beta chains given below trace back to one sample, sequenced in a study of beta chain features in type 1 diabetes. Study conclusions and caveats: Type 1 diabetes patients showed a moderate but significant shortening of TCRB CDR3s in all four CD4+ subsets.

Reverse transcribing all isolated RNA meant expressed TCRB transcripts were sequenced. This table comes from immunoSEQ multiplex PCR, and its TCRdb copy is limited to in-frame clones, with some not included. Among about 160,000 clones listed, more than 60% were seen once. No cognate antigen is known for these TCRs. Sequenced input: naive CD4+ T cells from blood. The receptors were gathered from a young man with type 1 diabetes.

The chain has TRBV6-5 and TRBJ2-7; 8 bases align to TRBD1. This CDR3 region has 15 residues. The V gene end was trimmed by 5 bases and the J gene end by 3 bases; junction bases not matched to a gene: 9. Germline V gene data show CDR1 as MNHEY and CDR2 as SVGAGI. Written as DNA, the CDR3 is TGTGCCAGCAGTCCAATGACAGGGGTGATCTACGAGCAGTACTTC. It translates to CASSPMTGVIYEQYF.

The chain recombines TRBV10-3 with TRBJ2-1; the D gene is possibly TRBD1 (6 bases). Germline V gives CDR1 ENHRY, CDR2 SYGVKD. The CDR3 totals 17 residues. The V and J ends lost 7 bases and 0 bases respectively, with 19 bases between them. The CDR3 region is CAITLRDRRHSYNEQFF. The CDR3 coding sequence is TGTGCCATCACCCTCAGAGACAGGAGGCACTCCTACAATGAGCAGTTCTTC.

The chain has TRBV30 and TRBJ2-3; D may be TRBD2 (6 bases). V lost 1 base and J lost 10, with 21 bases in between. In germline, CDR1 is GTSNPN, CDR2 SVGIG (reference sequence). This CDR3 region has 15 residues. CDR3 sequence reads: CAWSALASAPGAQYF. CDR3 sequence (DNA): TGTGCCTGGAGTGCGCTAGCGAGTGCTCCGGGTGCGCAGTATTTT.

This clone came up a few times. V usage is TRBV4-1 and J usage is TRBJ1-3; D gene unclear. Trimming removed 0 bases at V and 0 bases at J, with 9 bases between. This CDR3 region has 16 residues. The germline V gene has CDR1 MGHRA and CDR2 YSYEKL. The CDR3 protein is CASSQDRVFSGNTIYF. CDR3 nucleotide sequence: TGCGCCAGCAGCCAAGATCGGGTGTTCTCTGGAAACACCATATATTTT.

The rearrangement uses TRBV9 and TRBJ2-2; D is perhaps TRBD2 (5 bases). V gave up 4 bases and J gave up 5 bases, with 15 bases separating them. This CDR3 is 15 amino acids long. The germline gives CDR1 SGDLS, CDR2 YYNGEE. CDR3 protein: CASSPWERETGELFF. CDR3 bases: TGTGCCAGCAGCCCCTGGGAGCGCGAAACCGGGGAGCTGTTTTTT.

The chain joins TRBV2 to TRBJ1-1; D is uncertain. There are 13 residues in the CDR3. Trimming took 2 bases from V and 1 from J, leaving 5 bases between them. The germline gives CDR1 SNHLY, CDR2 FYNNEI. The CDR3 reads CASSEQANTEAFF. Here the CDR3 DNA reads TGTGCCAGCAGTGAACAGGCGAACACTGAAGCTTTCTTT.

J is TRBJ2-5 and V is TRBV30; maybe TRBD1 (6 bases). Germline V CDR1 and CDR2: GTSNPN, SVGIG (reference sequence). This CDR3 has 13 residues. Trimming removed 2 bases at V and 2 bases at J, with 9 bases between. CDR3 residues: CAWSLGHQETQYF. In DNA, the CDR3 is TGTGCCTGGAGTCTGGGACATCAAGAGACCCAGTACTTC.

The chain employs TRBV29-1 and TRBJ1-1; D not resolved. The V gene's germline CDR1 is SQVTM and CDR2 ANQGSEA. The CDR3 runs to 12 residues. V was shortened by 0 bases and J by 2 bases, with 4 bases between the two germline ends. CDR3 bases: TGCAGCGTTGAAGACAGCAACACTGAAGCTTTCTTT. Translating gives CSVEDSNTEAFF.

This chain links TRBV28 with TRBJ2-7; TRBD2 matches at 7 bases. CDR1 is MDHEN, CDR2 SYDVKM, per germline. The CDR3 length is 16 residues. V trimming: 2 bases; J trimming: 0 bases; junction bases outside the gene matches: 7. The CDR3: CASSLGSAGSSYEQYF. CDR3 in DNA: TGTGCCAGCAGTTTAGGTTCAGCGGGGAGCTCCTACGAGCAGTACTTC.